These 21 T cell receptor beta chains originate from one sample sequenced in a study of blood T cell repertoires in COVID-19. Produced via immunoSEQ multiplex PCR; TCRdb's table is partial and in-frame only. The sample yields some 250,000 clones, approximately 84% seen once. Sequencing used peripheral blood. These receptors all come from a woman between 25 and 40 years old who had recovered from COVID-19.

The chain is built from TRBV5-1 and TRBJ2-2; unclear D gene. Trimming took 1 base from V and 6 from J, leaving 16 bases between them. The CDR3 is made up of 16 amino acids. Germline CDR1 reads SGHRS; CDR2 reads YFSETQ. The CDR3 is CASSLLAGFSSGELFF. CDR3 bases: TGCGCCAGCAGCTTGTTGGCCGGGTTCTCGTCCGGGGAGCTGTTTTTT.

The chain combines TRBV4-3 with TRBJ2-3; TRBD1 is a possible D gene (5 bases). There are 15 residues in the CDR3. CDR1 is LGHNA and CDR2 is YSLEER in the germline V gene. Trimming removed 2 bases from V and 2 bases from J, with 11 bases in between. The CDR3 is CASSQRTQHTDTQYF. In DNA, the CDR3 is TGCGCCAGCAGCCAAAGGACACAACACACAGATACGCAGTATTTT.

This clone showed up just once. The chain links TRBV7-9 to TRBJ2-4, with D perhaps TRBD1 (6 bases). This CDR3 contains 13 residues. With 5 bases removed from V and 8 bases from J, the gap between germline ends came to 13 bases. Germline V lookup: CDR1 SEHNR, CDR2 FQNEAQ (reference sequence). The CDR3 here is CASSLQGIHIQYF. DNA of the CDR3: TGTGCCAGCAGCCTACAGGGAATACACATTCAGTACTTC.

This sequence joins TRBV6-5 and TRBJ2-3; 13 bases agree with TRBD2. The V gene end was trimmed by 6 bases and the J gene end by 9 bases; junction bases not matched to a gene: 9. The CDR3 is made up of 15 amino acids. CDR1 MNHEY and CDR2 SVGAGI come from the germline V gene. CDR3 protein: CASRGKGLAGLTQYF. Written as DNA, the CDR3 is TGTGCCAGCAGGGGAAAGGGACTAGCGGGGTTAACGCAGTATTTT.

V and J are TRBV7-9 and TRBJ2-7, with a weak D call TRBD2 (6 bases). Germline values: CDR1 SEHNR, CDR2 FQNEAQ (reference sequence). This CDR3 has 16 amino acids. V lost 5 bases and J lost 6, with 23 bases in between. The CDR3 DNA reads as TGTGCCAGCAGCCCCCACGGGACTGACCGTTTTAGCGAGCAGTACTTC. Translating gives CASSPHGTDRFSEQYF.

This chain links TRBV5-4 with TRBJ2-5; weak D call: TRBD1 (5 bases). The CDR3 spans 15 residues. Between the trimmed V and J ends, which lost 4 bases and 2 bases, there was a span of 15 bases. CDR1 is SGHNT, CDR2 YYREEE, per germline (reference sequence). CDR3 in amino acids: CASSTDSNPQETQYF. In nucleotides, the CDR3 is TGTGCCAGCAGCACAGACAGCAACCCGCAAGAGACCCAGTACTTC.

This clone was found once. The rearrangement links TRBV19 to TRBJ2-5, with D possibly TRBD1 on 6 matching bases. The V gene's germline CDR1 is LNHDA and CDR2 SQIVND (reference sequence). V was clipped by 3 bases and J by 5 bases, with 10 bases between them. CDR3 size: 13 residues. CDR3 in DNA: TGTGCCAGTAGTATTCGACAGGCTGAGACCCAGTACTTC. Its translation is CASSIRQAETQYF.

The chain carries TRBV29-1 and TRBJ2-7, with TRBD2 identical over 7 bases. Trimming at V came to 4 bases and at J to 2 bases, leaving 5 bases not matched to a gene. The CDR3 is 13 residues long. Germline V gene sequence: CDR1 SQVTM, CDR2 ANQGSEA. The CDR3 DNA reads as TGCAGCGTTGTGGGGGGGATTCCCTACGAGCAGTACTTC. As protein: CSVVGGIPYEQYF.

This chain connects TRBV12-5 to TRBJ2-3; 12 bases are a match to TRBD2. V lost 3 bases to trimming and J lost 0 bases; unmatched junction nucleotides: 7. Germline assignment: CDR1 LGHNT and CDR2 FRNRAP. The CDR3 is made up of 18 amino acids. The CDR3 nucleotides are TGTGCTAGTGGTTTTGCTAGCGGGGGGGCCCAGAGCACAGATACGCAGTATTTT. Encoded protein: CASGFASGGAQSTDTQYF.

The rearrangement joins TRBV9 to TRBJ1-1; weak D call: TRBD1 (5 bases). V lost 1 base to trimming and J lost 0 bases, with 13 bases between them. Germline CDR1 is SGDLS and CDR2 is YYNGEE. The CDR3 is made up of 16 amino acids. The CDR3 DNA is TGTGCCAGCAGCGTAAGTGGGGCGCGGATGAACACTGAAGCTTTCTTT. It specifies CASSVSGARMNTEAFF. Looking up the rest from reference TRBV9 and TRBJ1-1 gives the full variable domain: DSGVTQTPKHLITATGQRVTLRCSPRSGDLSVYWYQQSLDQGLQFLIQYYNGEERAKGNILERFSAQQFPDLHSELNLSSLELGDSALYFCASSVSGARMNTEAFFGQGTRLTVV.

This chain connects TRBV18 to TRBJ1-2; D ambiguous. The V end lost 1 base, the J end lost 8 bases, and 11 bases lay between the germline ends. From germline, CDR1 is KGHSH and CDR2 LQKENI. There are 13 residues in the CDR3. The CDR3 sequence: CASSPLSGSGYTF. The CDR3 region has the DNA TGTGCCAGCTCACCACTCAGCGGGAGCGGCTACACCTTC.

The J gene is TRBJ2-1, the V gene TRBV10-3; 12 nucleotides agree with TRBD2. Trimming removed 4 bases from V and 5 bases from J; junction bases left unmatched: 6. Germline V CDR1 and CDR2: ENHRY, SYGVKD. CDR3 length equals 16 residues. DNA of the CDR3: TGTGCCATCAGTGGACCACTAGCGGGGGGAGACAATGAGCAGTTCTTC. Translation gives CAISGPLAGGDNEQFF.

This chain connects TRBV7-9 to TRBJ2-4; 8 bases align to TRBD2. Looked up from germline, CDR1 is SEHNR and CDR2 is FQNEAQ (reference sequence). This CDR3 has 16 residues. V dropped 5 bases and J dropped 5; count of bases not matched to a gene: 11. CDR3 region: CASSPYAGGGQNIQYF. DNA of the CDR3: TGTGCCAGCAGCCCCTACGCGGGGGGTGGGCAAAACATTCAGTACTTC. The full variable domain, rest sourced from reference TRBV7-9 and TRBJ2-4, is DTGVSQNPRHKITKRGQNVTFRCDPISEHNRLYWYRQTLGQGPEFLTYFQNEAQLEKSRLLSDRFSAERPKGSFSTLEIQRTEQGDSAMYLCASSPYAGGGQNIQYFGAGTRLSVL.

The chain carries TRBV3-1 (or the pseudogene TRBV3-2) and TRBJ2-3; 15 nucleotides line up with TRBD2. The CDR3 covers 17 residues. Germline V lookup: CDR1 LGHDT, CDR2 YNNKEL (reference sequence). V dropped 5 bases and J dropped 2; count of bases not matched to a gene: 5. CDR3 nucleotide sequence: TGTGCCAGCAGCTTACGGACTAGCGGGGGGGACACAGATACGCAGTATTTT. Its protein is CASSLRTSGGDTDTQYF.

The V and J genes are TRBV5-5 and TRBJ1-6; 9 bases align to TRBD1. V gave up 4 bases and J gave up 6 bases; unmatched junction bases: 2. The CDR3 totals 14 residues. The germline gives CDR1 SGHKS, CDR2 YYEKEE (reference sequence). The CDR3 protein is CASSPGQGNSPLHF. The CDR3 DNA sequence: TGTGCCAGCAGCCCGGGACAGGGTAATTCACCCCTCCACTTT.

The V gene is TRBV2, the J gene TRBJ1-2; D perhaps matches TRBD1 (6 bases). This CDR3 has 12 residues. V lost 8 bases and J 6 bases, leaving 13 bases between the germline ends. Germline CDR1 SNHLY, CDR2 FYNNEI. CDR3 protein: CASEDRRNGYTF. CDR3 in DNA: TGTGCCAGCGAAGACAGGCGGAATGGCTACACCTTC. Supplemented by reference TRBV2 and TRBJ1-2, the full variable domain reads EPEVTQTPSHQVTQMGQEVILRCVPISNHLYFYWYRQILGQKVEFLVSFYNNEISEKSEIFDDQFSVERPDGSNFTLKIRSTKLEDSAMYFCASEDRRNGYTFGSGTRLTVV.

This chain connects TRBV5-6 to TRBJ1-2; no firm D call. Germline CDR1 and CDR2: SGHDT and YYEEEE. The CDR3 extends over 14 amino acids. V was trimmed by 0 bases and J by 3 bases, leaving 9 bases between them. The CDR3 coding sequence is TGTGCCAGCAGCTTGGCCGGGGTGGACTATGGCTACACCTTC. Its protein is CASSLAGVDYGYTF.

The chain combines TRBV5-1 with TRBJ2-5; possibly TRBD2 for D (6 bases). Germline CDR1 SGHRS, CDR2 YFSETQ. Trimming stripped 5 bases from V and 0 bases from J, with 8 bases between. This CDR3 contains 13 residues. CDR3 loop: CASSRDYQETQYF. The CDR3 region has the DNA TGCGCCAGCAGTCGGGACTACCAAGAGACCCAGTACTTC.

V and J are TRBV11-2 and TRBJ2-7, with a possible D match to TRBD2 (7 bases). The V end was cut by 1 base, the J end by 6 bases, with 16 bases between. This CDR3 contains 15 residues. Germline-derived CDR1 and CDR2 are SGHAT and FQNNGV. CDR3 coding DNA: TGTGCCAGCAGCTTAGTGGGGGGGCTCCAGGGCGAGCAGTACTTC. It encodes CASSLVGGLQGEQYF.

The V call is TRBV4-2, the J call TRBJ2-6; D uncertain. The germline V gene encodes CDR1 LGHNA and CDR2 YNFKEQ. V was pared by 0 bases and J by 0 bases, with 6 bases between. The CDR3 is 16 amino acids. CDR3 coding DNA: TGTGCCAGCAGCCAAGAGACACTCTCTGGGGCCAACGTCCTGACTTTC. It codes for CASSQETLSGANVLTF.

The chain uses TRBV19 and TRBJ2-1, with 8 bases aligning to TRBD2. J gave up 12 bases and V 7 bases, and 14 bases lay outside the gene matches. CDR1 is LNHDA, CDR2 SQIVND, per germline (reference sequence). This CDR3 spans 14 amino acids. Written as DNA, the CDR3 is TGTGCCAGTACGCCGGGGGGGCGGGTAAAAGGGCAGTTCTTC. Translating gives CASTPGGRVKGQFF.